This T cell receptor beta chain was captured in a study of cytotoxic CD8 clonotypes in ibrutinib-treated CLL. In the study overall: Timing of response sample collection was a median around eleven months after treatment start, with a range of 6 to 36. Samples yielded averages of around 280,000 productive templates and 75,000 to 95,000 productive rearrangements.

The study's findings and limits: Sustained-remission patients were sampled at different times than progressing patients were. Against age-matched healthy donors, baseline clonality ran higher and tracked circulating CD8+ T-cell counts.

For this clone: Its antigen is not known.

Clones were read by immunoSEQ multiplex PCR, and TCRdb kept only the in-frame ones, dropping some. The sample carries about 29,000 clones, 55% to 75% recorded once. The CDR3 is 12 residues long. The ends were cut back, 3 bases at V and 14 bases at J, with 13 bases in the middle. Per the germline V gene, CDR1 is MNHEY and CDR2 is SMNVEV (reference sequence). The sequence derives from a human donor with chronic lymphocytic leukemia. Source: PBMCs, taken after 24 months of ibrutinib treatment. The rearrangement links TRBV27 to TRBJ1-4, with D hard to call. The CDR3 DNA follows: TGTGCCAGCAGTTTGGAAGGTGGAAAGCTGTTTTTT. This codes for CASSLEGGKLFF. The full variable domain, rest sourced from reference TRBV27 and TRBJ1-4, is EAQVTQNPRYLITVTGKKLTVTCSQNMNHEYMSWYRQDPGLGLRQIYYSMNVEVTDKGDVPEGYKVSRKEKRNFPLILESPSPNQTSLYFCASSLEGGKLFFGSGTQLSVL.